The 26 T cell receptor beta chains in this list originate from one sample, sequenced in a study of T cell responses to AZD1222 COVID-19 vaccine. Sequencing was performed with immunoSEQ multiplex PCR; in TCRdb, only in-frame clones are kept and a portion is missing. The sample records around 70,000 clones, 88% being singletons. Sequencing used peripheral blood, obtained on day 0 of AZD1222 vaccination. All receptors derive from an adult in good health.

The chain couples TRBV19 to TRBJ1-2, with D perhaps matching TRBD1 (5 bases). CDR3 size: 14 residues. Germline V gene lookup returns CDR1 LNHDA and CDR2 SQIVND (reference sequence). Trimming left V 5 bases short and J 3 bases short, with 13 bases between. The CDR3 DNA reads TGTGCCAGTAGTGAGCGACAGATCTACTATGGCTACACCTTC. It yields the protein CASSERQIYYGYTF.

The CDR3 nucleotides are TGTGCCAGCAGTTCTCCAGGGACAACTAGTTTGGATACGCAGTATTTT. It yields the protein CASSSPGTTSLDTQYF. This rearrangement joins TRBV27 to TRBJ2-3, with D possibly being TRBD1 (6 bases). The germline V gene encodes CDR1 MNHEY and CDR2 SMNVEV (reference sequence). The CDR3 sequence is 16 residues long. V was clipped by 4 bases and J by 6 bases, with 20 bases between them.

The count of this clone is one. This rearrangement joins TRBV7-6 to TRBJ2-2, with TRBD2 matching over 8 bases. After removal of 3 bases from V and 1 base from J, the junction contained 4 bases not matched to a gene. The CDR3 consists of 16 residues. The germline V gene encodes CDR1 SGHVS and CDR2 FNYEAQ. In DNA form, the CDR3 reads TGTGCCAGCAGCTTTATGAGCGGGAGGAACACCGGGGAGCTGTTTTTT. This gives the protein CASSFMSGRNTGELFF.

The V and J genes are TRBV5-6 and TRBJ2-7; 7 bases line up with TRBD1. Germline V CDR1 and CDR2: SGHDT, YYEEEE. The length of the CDR3 is 13 residues. V lost 3 bases, J lost 5 bases, and 5 bases stayed unmatched. The CDR3 protein is CASSYWQGDEQYF. The CDR3 DNA reads TGTGCCAGCAGCTATTGGCAGGGGGACGAGCAGTACTTC. Full variable domain (rest looked up from reference TRBV5-6 and TRBJ2-7): DAGVTQSPTHLIKTRGQQVTLRCSPKSGHDTVSWYQQALGQGPQFIFQYYEEEERQRGNFPDRFSGHQFPNYSSELNVNALLLGDSALYLCASSYWQGDEQYFGPGTRLTVT.

The J gene is TRBJ2-7, the V gene TRBV7-2, with TRBD2 matching 9 bases. CDR3 length: 16 residues. The germline V gene has CDR1 SGHTA and CDR2 FQGNSA. J lost 3 bases, V lost 2 bases, and 8 bases had no gene match. CDR3 amino acids: CASSLRGTSYGYEQYF. The CDR3 coding sequence is TGTGCCAGCAGCTTACGTGGGACTAGCTATGGCTACGAGCAGTACTTC.

The V call is TRBV6-4, the J call TRBJ1-1, with 7 bases matching TRBD1. This CDR3 has 15 amino acids. Germline CDR1 reads MRHNA; CDR2 reads SNTAGT. After removal of 4 bases from V and 4 bases from J, the junction contained 9 bases not matched to a gene. The CDR3 loop reads CASSAGLEGATEAFF. Here the CDR3 DNA reads TGTGCCAGCAGTGCTGGATTAGAGGGGGCCACTGAAGCTTTCTTT.

The genes are TRBV6-4 and TRBJ2-6; D is undetermined. This CDR3 spans 15 amino acids. V gave up 0 bases and J gave up 0 bases, with 3 bases separating them. Germline CDR1 MRHNA, CDR2 SNTAGT. The chain's CDR3 is CASSDSDSGANVLTF. Written as DNA, the CDR3 is TGTGCCAGCAGTGACTCGGACTCTGGGGCCAACGTCCTGACTTTC.

The chain couples TRBV5-1 to TRBJ1-4; 7 nucleotides align to TRBD1. Germline V gene data show CDR1 as SGHRS and CDR2 as YFSETQ. CDR3 size: 16 residues. Trimming cost V 1 base and J 6 bases; bases outside gene matches: 9. The CDR3 spells CASSLIGQGEDEKLFF. The CDR3 DNA reads TGCGCCAGCAGCTTGATTGGGCAGGGGGAGGATGAAAAACTGTTTTTT.

The V and J genes are TRBV15 and TRBJ1-4; perhaps TRBD1 as D (5 bases). V shed 5 bases and J shed 7 bases, with 14 bases lying between them. The germline V gene encodes CDR1 LNHNV and CDR2 YYDKDF (reference sequence). This CDR3 has 14 residues. CDR3 in amino acids: CATSPDSGVEKLFF. The CDR3 DNA follows: TGTGCCACCAGCCCCGACAGTGGCGTTGAAAAACTGTTTTTT.

The sample holds one count of this clone. V gene TRBV18 combines with J gene TRBJ2-7; D may be TRBD2 (6 bases). The CDR3 consists of 13 residues. V shed 4 bases and J shed 2 bases, with 9 bases lying between them. Germline loops: CDR1 KGHSH, CDR2 LQKENI. The CDR3 DNA reads as TGTGCCAGCTCACTTCCGGGGGCCTACGAGCAGTACTTC. The encoded protein is CASSLPGAYEQYF.

This clone showed up just once. The chain recombines TRBV4-3 with TRBJ2-3; D perhaps matches TRBD2 (5 bases). The CDR3 spans 16 residues. The ends were cut back, 4 bases at V and 2 bases at J, with 16 bases in the middle. Germline loops: CDR1 LGHNA, CDR2 YSLEER. CDR3 sequence reads: CASSPSFAGHTDTQYF. CDR3 nucleotides: TGCGCCAGCAGCCCCTCCTTTGCGGGTCACACAGATACGCAGTATTTT.

This clone was seen only once. CDR3 loop: CASSQQGIGEKLFF. The CDR3 DNA is TGTGCCAGCAGCCAACAGGGGATAGGTGAAAAACTGTTTTTT. The chain has TRBV4-2 and TRBJ1-4; D perhaps matches TRBD1 (6 bases). Germline V CDR1 and CDR2: LGHNA, YNFKEQ. V was pared by 2 bases and J by 7 bases, with 11 bases between. This CDR3 comprises 14 residues.

The chain combines TRBV5-1 with TRBJ2-1; TRBD2 agrees at 12 bases. The germline V gene has CDR1 SGHRS and CDR2 YFSETQ. The CDR3 is 17 amino acids. V shed 4 bases and J 6 bases; nucleotides not matched to a gene: 11. The CDR3 loop is CASSVWAGTSGSNEQFF. CDR3 in DNA: TGCGCCAGCAGCGTGTGGGCCGGGACTAGCGGGTCCAATGAGCAGTTCTTC.

The genes are TRBV11-2 and TRBJ2-2; no reliable D call. The CDR3 spans 13 residues. V was cut by 3 bases and J by 0 bases, with 2 bases left in between. Looked up from germline, CDR1 is SGHAT and CDR2 is FQNNGV. The DNA for the CDR3 is TGTGCCAGCAGCTTCACGAACACCGGGGAGCTGTTTTTT. It is translated as CASSFTNTGELFF.

This chain uses TRBV7-8 with TRBJ1-5, with a weak D call TRBD1 (6 bases). V lost 3 bases to trimming and J lost 2 bases, with 11 bases between them. Germline V gene lookup returns CDR1 SGHVS and CDR2 FQNEAQ. CDR3 size: 15 residues. CDR3 sequence: CASSLQGYGNQPQHF. CDR3 bases: TGTGCCAGCAGCTTGCAGGGGTATGGCAATCAGCCCCAGCATTTT.

This clone was seen a single time. The genes are TRBV15 and TRBJ1-6; D remains ambiguous. The V gene lost 1 base and the J gene lost 10 bases, with 8 bases spanning the gap. The CDR3 is made up of 13 amino acids. The germline V gene encodes CDR1 LNHNV and CDR2 YYDKDF (reference sequence). DNA of the CDR3: TGTGCCACCAGCAGAGCCGGGGAATCACCCCTCCACTTT. It yields the protein CATSRAGESPLHF.

This clone was detected a few times. The chain carries TRBV5-1 and TRBJ1-6; 12 nucleotides agree with TRBD1. The V gene end was trimmed by 4 bases and the J gene end by 10 bases; junction bases not matched to a gene: 6. The CDR3 loop spans 15 amino acids. The V gene's germline CDR1 is SGHRS and CDR2 YFSETQ. The CDR3 here is CASSGGTGGYSPLHF. In DNA, the CDR3 is TGCGCCAGCAGCGGCGGGACAGGGGGCTACTCACCCCTCCACTTT.

The chain joins TRBV7-9 to TRBJ2-7; TRBD1 is a possible D gene (5 bases). Looked up from germline, CDR1 is SEHNR and CDR2 is FQNEAQ (reference sequence). The CDR3 extends over 15 amino acids. With 4 bases removed from V and 2 bases from J, the gap between germline ends came to 15 bases. Here the CDR3 reads CASSSTMTATYEQYF. Written as DNA, the CDR3 is TGTGCCAGCAGCTCCACAATGACAGCTACCTACGAGCAGTACTTC.

This rearrangement joins TRBV6-6 to TRBJ2-1; D remains unclear. CDR1 is MNHNY and CDR2 is SVGAGI in the germline V gene (reference sequence). V lost 4 bases and J 0 bases, leaving 7 bases between the germline ends. The CDR3 contains 14 residues. The CDR3 region has the DNA TGTGCCAGCAGTTCGGAGCCCTCCTACAATGAGCAGTTCTTC. It specifies CASSSEPSYNEQFF.

This clone was recorded once. The chain recombines TRBV3-1 (or the pseudogene TRBV3-2) with TRBJ2-5, with 9 bases that match TRBD2. Trimming took 6 bases from V and 4 from J; bases not matched to a gene: 15. CDR1 is LGHDT and CDR2 is YNNKEL in the germline V gene (reference sequence). The length of the CDR3 is 17 residues. The CDR3 nucleotides are TGTGCCAGCAGTTCCCTGGGGTTGCGGGAGGGCGGAGAGACCCAGTACTTC. Encoded protein: CASSSLGLREGGETQYF.

This rearrangement joins TRBV7-7 to TRBJ2-7, with D perhaps matching TRBD2 (6 bases). This CDR3 contains 14 residues. Looked up from germline, CDR1 is SSHAT and CDR2 is FNYEAQ (reference sequence). The ends were cut back, 5 bases at V and 6 bases at J, with 17 bases in the middle. CDR3 nucleotides: TGTGCCAGCAGCACCCGACTAGACGAGGGCGAGCAGTACTTC. Protein: CASSTRLDEGEQYF.

CDR3 in amino acids: CASSTSNYEQYF. The CDR3 bases are TGTGCCAGCAGTACATCTAATTACGAGCAGTACTTC. The rearrangement joins TRBV6-5 to TRBJ2-7; no reliable D call. The germline V and J ends were trimmed by 5 bases and 4 bases, with 9 bases remaining between them. Germline V lookup: CDR1 MNHEY, CDR2 SVGAGI. The CDR3 has 12 residues.

This sequence joins TRBV28 and TRBJ2-4, with a tentative D call TRBD2 (6 bases). CDR1 MDHEN and CDR2 SYDVKM come from the germline V gene. V was cut by 2 bases and J by 2 bases, with 7 bases left in between. The CDR3 is 14 amino acids. The CDR3 nucleotides read TGTGCCAGCAGTTTACTAGCGTCCAAAAACATTCAGTACTTC. It yields the protein CASSLLASKNIQYF.

The chain has TRBV11-2 and TRBJ2-7; 12 bases agree with TRBD1. The trim removed 4 bases at V and 3 bases at J, leaving 4 bases unmatched. The germline CDR1 and CDR2 sequences are SGHAT and FQNNGV. There are 15 residues in the CDR3. The CDR3 sequence: CASSSRDRGRYEQYF. CDR3 coding DNA: TGTGCCAGCAGCTCCCGGGACAGGGGGCGCTACGAGCAGTACTTC.

The chain combines TRBV29-1 with TRBJ2-1, with TRBD2 identical over 8 bases. CDR3 size: 15 residues. Germline values: CDR1 SQVTM, CDR2 ANQGSEA. The V gene end was trimmed by 6 bases and the J gene end by 3 bases; junction bases not matched to a gene: 10. CDR3 amino acids: CSVPLGSGDYNEQFF. The CDR3 DNA reads TGCAGCGTCCCCTTAGGTAGCGGGGACTACAATGAGCAGTTCTTC.

The chain uses TRBV9 and TRBJ2-4; D possibly corresponds to TRBD2 (8 bases). CDR1 and CDR2 (germline): SGDLS, YYNGEE. The CDR3 length is 14 residues. The V gene lost 2 bases and the J gene lost 9 bases, with 15 bases spanning the gap. The CDR3 coding sequence is TGTGCCAGCAGCGTGGGGACAGCGGGAGTCATTCAGTACTTC. Translated, it gives CASSVGTAGVIQYF.